The 21 T cell receptor beta chains presented below share a single source sample, sequenced in a study of identical twins. Each CDR3 protein is one row after TCRdb ran MiXCR on the 5' RACE reads. The sample holds roughly 750,000 distinct CDR3 sequences, 21% seen once. In addition, the sample was reused for a study of T cells expressing NK-cell markers.

The source material was PBMCs. These receptors were taken from a woman aged 18-29 years in good health.

The chain couples TRBV19 to TRBJ2-7; 9 bases are shared with TRBD1. CDR1 is LNHDA and CDR2 is SQIVND in the germline V gene (reference sequence). The length of the CDR3 is 16 residues. Trimming cost V 0 bases and J 3 bases; bases outside gene matches: 6. CDR3 loop: CASSIDVGTGRYEQYF. For the CDR3, the DNA is TGTGCCAGTAGTATAGACGTCGGGACAGGGCGCTACGAGCAGTACTTC.

This clonotype was picked up many times. The chain has TRBV4-3 and TRBJ1-2; TRBD1 is a possible D gene (5 bases). Looked up from germline, CDR1 is LGHNA and CDR2 is YSLEER. The CDR3 is 13 amino acids. With 4 bases removed from V and 7 bases from J, the gap between germline ends came to 13 bases. Here the CDR3 reads CASSPTGGSGYTF. The CDR3 nucleotides read TGCGCCAGCAGCCCTACCGGGGGATCTGGCTACACCTTC.

This clonotype was observed many times. The chain uses TRBV12-3 or TRBV12-4 and TRBJ1-2; D is unresolved. This CDR3 region has 14 residues. Trimming took 7 bases from V and 3 from J, leaving 15 bases between them. The CDR3 region has the DNA TGTGCCAGCAAACGTAGGTGGGCAGACTATGGCTACACCTTC. Protein sequence: CASKRRWADYGYTF.

CDR3 sequence: CASSSYPPGGGNTDTQYF. CDR3 DNA sequence: TGTGCCAGCAGCTCGTACCCCCCAGGCGGGGGTAACACAGATACGCAGTATTTT. The chain carries TRBV6-1 and TRBJ2-3; TRBD2 aligns across 7 bases. The CDR3 length is 18 residues. Germline lookup yields CDR1 MNHNS and CDR2 SASEGT. V gave up 6 bases and J gave up 2 bases; unmatched junction bases: 17.

This clonotype was counted only a few times. The J gene is TRBJ2-7, the V gene TRBV29-1, with D hard to call. V gave up 7 bases and J gave up 5 bases, with 24 bases separating them. The CDR3 contains 15 residues. From germline, CDR1 is SQVTM and CDR2 ANQGSEA. This CDR3 is CSASSGPAFPDEQYF. Here the CDR3 DNA reads TGCAGCGCCTCGTCCGGGCCAGCATTTCCCGACGAGCAGTACTTC.

CDR3 loop: CATAAGGADTQYF. The CDR3 nucleotides are TGTGCCACTGCTGCTGGGGGGGCAGATACGCAGTATTTT. The rearrangement links TRBV12-3 or TRBV12-4 to TRBJ2-3; 7 positions agree with TRBD2. V dropped 10 bases and J dropped 4; count of bases not matched to a gene: 8. CDR3 length: 13 residues.

This clonotype has a handful of counts. The chain links TRBV10-3 to TRBJ2-7, with 8 bases matching TRBD2. Germline trimming cut 3 bases from V and 1 base from J; bases unmatched to any gene: 2. The germline CDR1 and CDR2 sequences are ENHRY and SYGVKD. The CDR3 spans 14 residues. The CDR3 reads CAISEGGRSYEQYF. The CDR3 nucleotides are TGTGCCATCAGTGAAGGCGGGAGGTCCTACGAGCAGTACTTC.

The chain employs TRBV9 and TRBJ2-3, with 10 bases fitting TRBD2. The germline gives CDR1 SGDLS, CDR2 YYNGEE. There are 14 residues in the CDR3. J gave up 4 bases and V 4 bases, and 3 bases lay outside the gene matches. CDR3 sequence: CASSRGLASDTQYF. CDR3 sequence (DNA): TGTGCCAGCAGCAGGGGACTAGCGTCAGATACGCAGTATTTT.

The genes are TRBV29-1 and TRBJ2-2; D is unclear. CDR3 length: 12 residues. Germline loops: CDR1 SQVTM, CDR2 ANQGSEA. V lost 6 bases and J lost 1, with 6 bases in between. CDR3 DNA sequence: TGCAGCGTAAAACAGAACACCGGGGAGCTGTTTTTT. It specifies CSVKQNTGELFF.

The V call is TRBV7-9, the J call TRBJ2-1; 7 bases align to TRBD2. CDR1 is SEHNR and CDR2 is FQNEAQ in the germline V gene (reference sequence). The V and J ends lost 5 bases and 8 bases, in that order; junction bases with no gene match: 9. This CDR3 region has 14 residues. This chain's CDR3 is CASSLTREVDEQFF. CDR3 bases: TGTGCCAGCAGCCTCACCCGGGAGGTCGATGAGCAGTTCTTC.

This clonotype was observed a handful of times. The V and J genes are TRBV5-1 and TRBJ1-1; D not resolved. The germline V gene has CDR1 SGHRS and CDR2 YFSETQ. This CDR3 spans 13 amino acids. The V end was cut by 1 base, the J end by 1 base, with 5 bases between. The CDR3 sequence: CASSLMTNTEAFF. The CDR3 region has the DNA TGCGCCAGCAGCTTGATGACGAACACTGAAGCTTTCTTT.

DNA of the CDR3: TGCAGTGCTAGTATACACACGAACACTGAAGCTTTCTTT. Protein sequence: CSASIHTNTEAFF. The genes are TRBV20-1 and TRBJ1-1; unclear D gene. CDR1 and CDR2 from the germline V gene are DFQATT and SNEGSKA (reference sequence). This CDR3 has 13 amino acids. Trimming took off 3 bases at V and 1 base at J, with 9 bases between the two ends.

This chain links TRBV5-1 with TRBJ1-2; D unresolved. The CDR3 length is 15 residues. Germline V gene sequence: CDR1 SGHRS, CDR2 YFSETQ. With 5 bases removed from V and 2 bases from J, the gap between germline ends came to 16 bases. The CDR3 nucleotides are TGCGCCAGCAGGCCCGGTGGCCCGGGGAACTATGGCTACACCTTC. Translation: CASRPGGPGNYGYTF.

The chain uses TRBV6-2 or TRBV6-3 and TRBJ2-1; no clear D gene. V lost 3 bases and J 5 bases, leaving 8 bases between the germline ends. There are 13 residues in the CDR3. In germline, CDR1 is MNHEY, CDR2 SVGEGT. CDR3 bases: TGTGCCAGCAGTTATACCACCCACAATGAGCAGTTCTTC. It yields the protein CASSYTTHNEQFF.

This clonotype was observed a handful of times. The V and J genes are TRBV20-1 and TRBJ1-1; TRBD1 is a possible D gene (5 bases). The V gene lost 7 bases and the J gene lost 0 bases, with 12 bases spanning the gap. This CDR3 has 13 residues. CDR1 is DFQATT, CDR2 SNEGSKA, per germline (reference sequence). CDR3 sequence: CSVSGRMNTEAFF. The DNA of the CDR3 is TGCAGTGTTTCGGGACGGATGAACACTGAAGCTTTCTTT.

Many counts were recorded for this clonotype. In nucleotides, the CDR3 is TGTGCCAGCAGTTTCCCTTTTTGTACCTGGACCCGCACAGATACGCAGTATTTT. Translating gives CASSFPFCTWTRTDTQYF. The genes are TRBV27 and TRBJ2-3; no clear D. In germline, CDR1 is MNHEY, CDR2 SMNVEV (reference sequence). Between the trimmed V and J ends, which lost 3 bases and 1 base, there was a span of 20 bases. The CDR3 runs to 18 residues.

This clonotype has more than one count but fewer than ten. CDR3: CASSYSQSNEQFF. CDR3 in DNA: TGTGCCAGCAGTTATAGCCAGTCTAATGAGCAGTTCTTC. The chain recombines TRBV12-3 or TRBV12-4 with TRBJ2-1, with D hard to call. Trimming left V 4 bases short and J 7 bases short, with 11 bases between. The CDR3 extends over 13 amino acids.

In regard to this clonotype: A much larger clone is a single base away; this may be a read error. The rearrangement links TRBV5-6 to TRBJ2-7; unclear D gene. This CDR3 is 12 amino acids long. From germline, CDR1 is SGHDT and CDR2 YYEEEE. V lost 6 bases to trimming and J lost 3 bases, with 10 bases between them. CDR3: CASNRVSYEQYF. The CDR3 nucleotides are TGTGCCAGCAACCGAGTAAGCTACGAGCAGTACTTC.

This clonotype has at least ten counts. V and J are TRBV20-1 and TRBJ2-1; D gene uncertain. Germline V gene data show CDR1 as DFQATT and CDR2 as SNEGSKA (reference sequence). V lost 4 bases, J lost 9 bases, and 19 bases lay in between. This CDR3 comprises 14 residues. The CDR3 sequence is CSATLRLVGTEQFF. In DNA, the CDR3 is TGCAGTGCTACGTTGAGACTCGTAGGAACTGAGCAGTTCTTC.

The genes are TRBV5-1 and TRBJ2-1; D not certain. This CDR3 is 15 amino acids long. Looked up from germline, CDR1 is SGHRS and CDR2 is YFSETQ. V shed 2 bases and J shed 2 bases, with 11 bases lying between them. CDR3 nucleotides: TGCGCCAGCAGCTTTAACGGCCAGGCCTACAATGAGCAGTTCTTC. This codes for CASSFNGQAYNEQFF. Full variable domain (remainder filled in from reference TRBV5-1 and TRBJ2-1): KAGVTQTPRYLIKTRGQQVTLSCSPISGHRSVSWYQQTPGQGLQFLFEYFSETQRNKGNFPGRFSGRQFSNSRSEMNVSTLELGDSALYLCASSFNGQAYNEQFFGPGTRLTVL.

This clonotype appeared many times. V usage is TRBV20-1 and J usage is TRBJ2-3, with 8 positions matching TRBD2. The V gene's germline CDR1 is DFQATT and CDR2 SNEGSKA (reference sequence). There are 18 residues in the CDR3. The junction had 18 bases not matched to a gene; V was cut back by 5 bases and J by 2 bases. The CDR3 sequence is CSADSGIGKWLFTDTQYF. CDR3 sequence (DNA): TGCAGTGCTGATAGCGGGATCGGCAAGTGGCTTTTCACAGATACGCAGTATTTT.